This T cell receptor (beta chain) stems from a study of human thymus T cells. This CDR3 is built from 14 residues. The germline gives CDR1 MNHNS, CDR2 SASEGT. Trimming left V 5 bases short and J 5 bases short, with 12 bases between. The people who donated were healthy Finnish babies having corrective surgery for congenital heart defects. Only four of the eight donors provided an approximately 0.5-1 mL blood sample. Profiling relied on immunoSEQ multiplex PCR, and the TCRdb table lists in-frame clones only, not all of them. The table records about 50,000 clones, 85% to 95% of them present only once. This clonotype originated in a girl less than two years old with a congenital heart defect but otherwise immunologically healthy. This chain connects TRBV6-1 to TRBJ1-4; D is perhaps TRBD1 (5 bases). Sequenced material: blood. CDR3 in amino acids: CASSPGGRNEKLFF. The CDR3 nucleotides read TGTGCCAGCAGTCCGGGGGGACGGAATGAAAAACTGTTTTTT.